The 2 T cell receptor beta chains presented below share a single source sample, sequenced in a study of identical twins. TCRdb processed the 5' RACE reads anew with MiXCR; each CDR3 protein has one entry. This table has about 530,000 distinct CDR3 sequences, about a fifth appearing once. The same specimen was also included in a second study, on yellow fever vaccine responses in identical twins.

The sequenced sample was CD4+ T cells sorted from blood. These receptors originate from a young woman in good health.

This clonotype was recorded at least ten times. The chain is built from TRBV6-4 and TRBJ2-6; unclear D gene. This CDR3 has 14 residues. Germline loops: CDR1 MRHNA, CDR2 SNTAGT. Trimming removed 1 base at V and 3 bases at J, with 4 bases between. The CDR3 sequence is CASSDFDGANVLTF. The CDR3, as DNA: TGTGCCAGCAGTGACTTCGATGGGGCCAACGTCCTGACTTTC.

This clonotype was picked up a small number of times. J is TRBJ2-2 and V is TRBV25-1, with D possibly being TRBD1 (6 bases). In germline, CDR1 is MGHDK, CDR2 SYGVNS. The CDR3 length is 22 residues. V lost 1 base, J lost 2 bases, and 29 bases lay in between. The chain's CDR3 is CASSESGFGEENREINTGELFF. The CDR3 nucleotides read TGTGCCAGCAGTGAATCAGGTTTCGGCGAAGAAAACAGGGAAATAAACACCGGGGAGCTGTTTTTT. The complete variable domain, with remaining parts taken from reference TRBV25-1 and TRBJ2-2, reads EADIYQTPRYLVIGTGKKITLECSQTMGHDKMYWYQQDPGMELHLIHYSYGVNSTEKGDLSSESTVSRIRTEHFPLTLESARPSHTSQYLCASSESGFGEENREINTGELFFGEGSRLTVL.